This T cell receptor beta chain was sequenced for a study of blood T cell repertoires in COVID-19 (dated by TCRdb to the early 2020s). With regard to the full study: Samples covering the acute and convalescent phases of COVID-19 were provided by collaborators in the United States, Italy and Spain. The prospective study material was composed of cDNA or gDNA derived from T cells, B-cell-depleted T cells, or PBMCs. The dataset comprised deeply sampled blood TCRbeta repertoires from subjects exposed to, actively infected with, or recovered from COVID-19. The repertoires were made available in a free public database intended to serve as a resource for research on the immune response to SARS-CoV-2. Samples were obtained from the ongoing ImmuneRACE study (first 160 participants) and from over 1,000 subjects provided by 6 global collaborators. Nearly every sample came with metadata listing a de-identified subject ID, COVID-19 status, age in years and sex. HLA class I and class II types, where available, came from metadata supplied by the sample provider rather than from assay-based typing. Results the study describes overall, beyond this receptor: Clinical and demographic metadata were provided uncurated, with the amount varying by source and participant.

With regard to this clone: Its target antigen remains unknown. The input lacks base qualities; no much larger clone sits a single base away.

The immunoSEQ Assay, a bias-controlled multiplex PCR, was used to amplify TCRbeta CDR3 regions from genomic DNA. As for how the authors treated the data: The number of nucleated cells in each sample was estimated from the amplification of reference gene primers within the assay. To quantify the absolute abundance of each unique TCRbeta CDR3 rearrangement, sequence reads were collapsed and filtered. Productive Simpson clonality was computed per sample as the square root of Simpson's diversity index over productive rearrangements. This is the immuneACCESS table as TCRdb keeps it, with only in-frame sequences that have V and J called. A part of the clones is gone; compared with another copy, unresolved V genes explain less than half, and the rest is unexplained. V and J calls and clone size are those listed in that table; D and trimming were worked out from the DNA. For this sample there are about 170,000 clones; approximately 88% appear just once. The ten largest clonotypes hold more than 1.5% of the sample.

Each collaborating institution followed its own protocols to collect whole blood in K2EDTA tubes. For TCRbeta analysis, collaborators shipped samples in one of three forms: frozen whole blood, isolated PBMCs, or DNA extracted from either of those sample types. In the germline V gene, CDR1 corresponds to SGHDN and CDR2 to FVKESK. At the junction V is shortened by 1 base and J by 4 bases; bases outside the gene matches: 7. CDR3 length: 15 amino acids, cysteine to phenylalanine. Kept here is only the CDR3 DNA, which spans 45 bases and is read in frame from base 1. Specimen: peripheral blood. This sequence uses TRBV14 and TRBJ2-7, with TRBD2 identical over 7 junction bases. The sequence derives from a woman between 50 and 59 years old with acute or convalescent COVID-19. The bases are TGTGCCAGCAGCCAAGCCCCGGGACTACCTTACGAGCAGTACTTC. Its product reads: CASSQAPGLPYEQYF.